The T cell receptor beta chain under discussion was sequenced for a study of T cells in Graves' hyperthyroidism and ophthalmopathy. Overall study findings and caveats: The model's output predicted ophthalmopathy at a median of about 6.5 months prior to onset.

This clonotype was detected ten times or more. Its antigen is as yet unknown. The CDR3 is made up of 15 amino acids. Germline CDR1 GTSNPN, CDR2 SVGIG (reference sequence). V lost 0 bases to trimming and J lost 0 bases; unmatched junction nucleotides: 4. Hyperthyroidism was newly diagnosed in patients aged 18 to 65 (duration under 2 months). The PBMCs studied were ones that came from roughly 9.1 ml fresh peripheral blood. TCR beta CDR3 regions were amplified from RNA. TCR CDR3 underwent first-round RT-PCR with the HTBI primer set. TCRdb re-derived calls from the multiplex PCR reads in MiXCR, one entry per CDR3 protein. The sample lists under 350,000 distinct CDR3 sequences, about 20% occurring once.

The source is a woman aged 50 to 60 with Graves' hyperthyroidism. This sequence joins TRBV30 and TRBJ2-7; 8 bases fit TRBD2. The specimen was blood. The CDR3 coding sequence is TGTGCCTGGAGTGTAGGCAGCGGGAGCTCCTACGAGCAGTACTTC. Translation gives CAWSVGSGSSYEQYF.